The 21 T cell receptor beta chains in this list originate from one sample, sequenced in a study of control samples from healthy donors and cancer patients. TCRdb's copy holds only in-frame clones and misses some; the assay was immunoSEQ multiplex PCR. The table has approximately 210,000 clones, around 93% seen once. Sequencing input: blood. Receptors were obtained from a man under 40 in good health.

CDR3 sequence (DNA): TGTGCCAGCAGACCAAATCCGGGACAGGGCGGTGAAGCTTTCTTT. Protein product: CASRPNPGQGGEAFF. The V and J genes are TRBV6-4 and TRBJ1-1, with 9 bases fitting TRBD1. V lost 6 bases and J lost 7; bases outside the gene matches: 12. Germline CDR1 reads MRHNA; CDR2 reads SNTAGT. The CDR3 is 15 residues long.

This clone was counted a few times. The V and J genes are TRBV3-1 (or the pseudogene TRBV3-2) and TRBJ1-3; 8 nucleotides agree with TRBD1. There are 15 residues in the CDR3. Per the germline V gene, CDR1 is LGHDT and CDR2 is YNNKEL (reference sequence). Trimming cost V 4 bases and J 3 bases; bases outside gene matches: 5. DNA for the CDR3: TGTGCCAGCAGCCGCCGGACAGGGAATGGAAACACCATATATTTT. It codes for CASSRRTGNGNTIYF.

The CDR3 protein is CASSAGQGLRSTEAFF. The CDR3 nucleotides read TGTGCCAGCAGTGCGGGACAGGGCCTGAGGTCCACTGAAGCTTTCTTT. The chain is built from TRBV6-1 and TRBJ1-1; TRBD1 matches at 9 bases. The V gene end was trimmed by 4 bases and the J gene end by 4 bases; junction bases not matched to a gene: 10. This CDR3 contains 16 residues. The germline CDR1 and CDR2 sequences are MNHNS and SASEGT.

As DNA, the CDR3 is TGTGCCTCGAATGTCGGGTACACTGAAGCTTTCTTT. Amino acids: CASNVGYTEAFF. The chain carries TRBV25-1 and TRBJ1-1; the D is unclear. Germline V CDR1 and CDR2: MGHDK, SYGVNS. Trimming took off 11 bases at V and 3 bases at J, with 13 bases between the two ends. This CDR3 spans 12 amino acids.

The chain recombines TRBV6-6 with TRBJ2-2, with D possibly being TRBD1 (6 bases). The CDR3 length is 15 residues. Germline V gene lookup returns CDR1 MNHNY and CDR2 SVGAGI (reference sequence). The ends were cut back, 7 bases at V and 0 bases at J, with 12 bases in the middle. CDR3 nucleotide sequence: TGTGCCAGCAAACAGGGCCCCGCGAACACCGGGGAGCTGTTTTTT. It codes for CASKQGPANTGELFF.

This clone was observed once. This sequence joins TRBV7-9 and TRBJ2-7, with TRBD1 as a possible D gene (5 bases). Germline CDR1 SEHNR, CDR2 FQNEAQ (reference sequence). CDR3 length: 17 amino acids. Deletions cut 1 base from V and 3 bases from J, with 19 bases between. The CDR3 spells CASSLVNQWGGFYEQYF. The CDR3 coding sequence is TGTGCCAGCAGCTTAGTAAATCAATGGGGCGGATTCTACGAGCAGTACTTC. Full variable domain (outside the CDR3, taken from reference TRBV7-9 and TRBJ2-7): DTGVSQNPRHKITKRGQNVTFRCDPISEHNRLYWYRQTLGQGPEFLTYFQNEAQLEKSRLLSDRFSAERPKGSFSTLEIQRTEQGDSAMYLCASSLVNQWGGFYEQYFGPGTRLTVT.

The CDR3 region has the DNA TGTGCCAGCAGCTTGGATCGGACGGACACAGATACGCAGTATTTT. Its protein product is CASSLDRTDTDTQYF. The gene calls are TRBV5-4 and TRBJ2-3; D is ambiguous. The V gene's germline CDR1 is SGHNT and CDR2 YYREEE (reference sequence). Deletions cut 0 bases from V and 2 bases from J, with 10 bases between. The CDR3 runs to 15 residues.

The V gene is TRBV9, the J gene TRBJ1-5; a possible D gene is TRBD1 (5 bases). Trimming took 4 bases from V and 8 from J, leaving 16 bases between them. The CDR3 totals 14 residues. The germline V gene has CDR1 SGDLS and CDR2 YYNGEE. The CDR3 spells CASSPDDSTEPQHF. CDR3 nucleotide sequence: TGTGCCAGCAGCCCAGACGACAGTACTGAGCCCCAGCATTTT.

This clone was seen only once. The chain is built from TRBV19 and TRBJ1-6, with unresolved D. This CDR3 contains 17 residues. Trimming removed 1 base at V and 4 bases at J, with 14 bases between. CDR1 and CDR2 (germline): LNHDA, SQIVND (reference sequence). The CDR3 bases are TGTGCCAGTAGTATAGGGGCAGGTGCTTATTATAATTCACCCCTCCACTTT. This translates into CASSIGAGAYYNSPLHF. The whole variable domain, filled in from reference TRBV19 and TRBJ1-6, reads DGGITQSPKYLFRKEGQNVTLSCEQNLNHDAMYWYRQDPGQGLRLIYYSQIVNDFQKGDIAEGYSVSREKKESFPLTVTSAQKNPTAFYLCASSIGAGAYYNSPLHFGNGTRLTVT.

V gene TRBV7-3 combines with J gene TRBJ1-2; the D gene is possibly TRBD1 (6 bases). The CDR3 extends over 15 amino acids. Germline loops: CDR1 SGHTA, CDR2 FQGTGA. Trimming cost V 0 bases and J 4 bases, with 12 bases left between them. DNA of the CDR3: TGTGCCAGCAGCTTAACGTCGGACAGTTTCTATGGCTACACCTTC. Its translation is CASSLTSDSFYGYTF.

The chain carries TRBV20-1 and TRBJ1-2; D not resolved. Germline V gene sequence: CDR1 DFQATT, CDR2 SNEGSKA (reference sequence). The CDR3 totals 10 residues. Deletions cut 6 bases from V and 5 bases from J, with 7 bases between. The CDR3 DNA reads TGCAGTGCCCTAAGATATGGCTACACCTTC. Protein product: CSALRYGYTF.

This clone showed up just a few times. The chain recombines TRBV19 with TRBJ2-2; D is possibly TRBD1 or TRBD2 (5 bases each). This CDR3 comprises 16 residues. Germline V gene data show CDR1 as LNHDA and CDR2 as SQIVND (reference sequence). V gave up 4 bases and J gave up 4 bases, with 16 bases separating them. The CDR3 is CASSNRDAAGTGELFF. In DNA, the CDR3 is TGTGCCAGTAGTAACCGGGACGCGGCAGGCACCGGGGAGCTGTTTTTT.

This clone appeared a few times. The chain couples TRBV7-3 to TRBJ2-4; 9 positions match TRBD1. The CDR3 has 14 residues. The V and J ends lost 5 bases and 3 bases, in that order; junction bases with no gene match: 2. CDR1 and CDR2 from the germline V gene are SGHTA and FQGTGA. CDR3 sequence: CASSPGQGKNIQYF. CDR3 bases: TGTGCCAGCAGCCCGGGACAGGGCAAAAACATTCAGTACTTC.

The chain combines TRBV11-2 with TRBJ1-4, with unresolved D. Trimming cost V 3 bases and J 6 bases, with 8 bases left between them. The CDR3 loop spans 13 amino acids. Germline lookup yields CDR1 SGHAT and CDR2 FQNNGV. The CDR3 region is CASSLAQYEKLFF. The CDR3 nucleotides read TGTGCCAGCAGCTTGGCTCAATATGAAAAACTGTTTTTT.

The J gene is TRBJ1-2, the V gene TRBV15, with D perhaps TRBD1 (5 bases). V was shortened by 0 bases and J by 6 bases, with 11 bases between the two germline ends. Germline loops: CDR1 LNHNV, CDR2 YYDKDF (reference sequence). The CDR3 is 14 residues long. This chain's CDR3 is CATSRDGGGDGYTF. CDR3 sequence (DNA): TGTGCCACCAGCAGAGACGGGGGTGGAGATGGCTACACCTTC.

This rearrangement joins TRBV4-1 to TRBJ2-7, with D possibly TRBD1 on 6 matching bases. V lost 0 bases and J 1 base, leaving 10 bases between the germline ends. The germline gives CDR1 MGHRA, CDR2 YSYEKL. CDR3 length: 15 residues. The CDR3 region has the DNA TGCGCCAGCAGCCAAGAGGCCCAGGGGTCCTACGAGCAGTACTTC. It translates to CASSQEAQGSYEQYF.

This sequence joins TRBV2 and TRBJ1-5; possibly TRBD1 for D (5 bases). CDR1 and CDR2 (germline): SNHLY, FYNNEI. The germline V and J ends were trimmed by 1 base and 3 bases, with 7 bases remaining between them. The CDR3 is made up of 14 amino acids. Written as DNA, the CDR3 is TGTGCCAGCAGTGAAGGAGGGGCCAATCAGCCCCAGCATTTT. Its protein is CASSEGGANQPQHF.

The rearrangement uses TRBV2 and TRBJ2-1; 12 nucleotides align to TRBD2. V gave up 6 bases and J gave up 6 bases; unmatched junction bases: 6. Germline loops: CDR1 SNHLY, CDR2 FYNNEI. The CDR3 contains 15 residues. The CDR3 protein is CASSLLAGGPNEQFF. CDR3 DNA: TGTGCCAGCAGCCTCCTAGCGGGGGGGCCCAATGAGCAGTTCTTC.

CDR3 nucleotide sequence: TGTGCCAGTAGTACCCAGATGGTAGCCGGTGAGCAGTTCTTC. It encodes CASSTQMVAGEQFF. This chain connects TRBV19 to TRBJ2-1; no definite D call. V dropped 4 bases and J dropped 9 bases, with 16 bases sitting between them. Germline assignment: CDR1 LNHDA and CDR2 SQIVND (reference sequence). The CDR3 has 14 residues.

The V call is TRBV5-4, the J call TRBJ1-4; 7 bases are shared with TRBD1. With V trimmed by 0 bases and J by 14 bases, 10 bases remained unmatched. CDR1 is SGHNT and CDR2 is YYREEE in the germline V gene (reference sequence). The CDR3 sequence is 14 residues long. The CDR3 loop is CASSLGTGDRVLFF. In DNA, the CDR3 is TGTGCCAGCAGCTTGGGGACAGGCGACCGGGTCCTGTTTTTT.

This chain connects TRBV2 to TRBJ2-7, with unresolved D. V lost 9 bases, J lost 0 bases, and 12 bases lay in between. CDR3 length equals 13 residues. CDR1 is SNHLY and CDR2 is FYNNEI in the germline V gene. This CDR3 reads CAREGRSSYEQYF. CDR3 sequence (DNA): TGTGCCAGAGAAGGACGTAGCTCCTACGAGCAGTACTTC.